This TCR beta chain was sequenced for a study of Tregs in tolerant kidney transplant recipients. Study-level results: No direct test of biological reproducibility was done here.

Unstimulated Tregs (CD4+CD25+CD127-) and CD4+CD25- non-Tregs were sorted from PBMCs. Turning to this clone: Its specificity is unknown.

Generated by immunoSEQ multiplex PCR, the TCRdb table keeps only in-frame clones and is missing some. The sample yields approximately 65,000 clones, 84% seen once. The length of the CDR3 is 16 residues. V was shortened by 0 bases and J by 2 bases, with 12 bases between the two germline ends. Germline-derived CDR1 and CDR2 are SGHDT and YYEEEE. The chain couples TRBV5-6 to TRBJ1-5; D possibly corresponds to TRBD1 (5 bases). The receptor was derived from a human donor in good health. The source material was CD4+ T cells from blood. CDR3 protein: CASSLVRGEGNQPQHF. In DNA form, the CDR3 reads TGTGCCAGCAGCTTGGTGAGGGGCGAGGGCAATCAGCCCCAGCATTTT.